A single sample gave rise to the 12 T cell receptor beta chains below, sequenced in a study of blood T cell repertoires in COVID-19. Generated by immunoSEQ multiplex PCR, the TCRdb table keeps only in-frame clones and is missing some. This table has around 57,000 clones, around 80% appearing once. Material: peripheral blood. These receptors all come from a woman aged 55-69 years with acute or convalescent COVID-19.

The chain is built from TRBV7-2 and TRBJ2-2, with 9 bases fitting TRBD2. CDR3 length equals 16 residues. The V and J ends lost 0 bases and 8 bases, in that order; junction bases with no gene match: 7. Per germline, CDR1 SGHTA and CDR2 FQGNSA. The CDR3 here is CASSLAAGGPGGELFF. Here the CDR3 DNA reads TGTGCCAGCAGCTTAGCGGCGGGGGGGCCCGGTGGGGAGCTGTTTTTT. Filled out from reference TRBV7-2 and TRBJ2-2, the complete variable domain reads GAGVSQSPSNKVTEKGKDVELRCDPISGHTALYWYRQSLGQGLEFLIYFQGNSAPDKSGLPSDRFSAERTGGSVSTLTIQRTQQEDSAVYLCASSLAAGGPGGELFFGEGSRLTVL.

This clone has only one observation. The chain couples TRBV11-2 to TRBJ2-3; no definite D call. The CDR3 has 12 residues. V lost 5 bases and J 5 bases, leaving 8 bases between the germline ends. From germline, CDR1 is SGHAT and CDR2 FQNNGV. CDR3 bases: TGTGCCAGCAGCGACTTCGGAGATACGCAGTATTTT. It translates to CASSDFGDTQYF. Filled out from reference TRBV11-2 and TRBJ2-3, the complete variable domain reads EAGVAQSPRYKIIEKRQSVAFWCNPISGHATLYWYQQILGQGPKLLIQFQNNGVVDDSQLPKDRFSAERLKGVDSTLKIQPAKLEDSAVYLCASSDFGDTQYFGPGTRLTVL.

The rearrangement links TRBV29-1 to TRBJ2-7; 10 bases align to TRBD1. The length of the CDR3 is 12 residues. Trimming at V came to 5 bases and at J to 5 bases, leaving 3 bases not matched to a gene. Germline-derived CDR1 and CDR2 are SQVTM and ANQGSEA. The CDR3 coding sequence is TGCAGCGTTCGACAGGGGGCAAACGAGCAGTACTTC. Amino acids: CSVRQGANEQYF.

This rearrangement joins TRBV30 to TRBJ2-7; D ambiguous. From germline, CDR1 is GTSNPN and CDR2 SVGIG (reference sequence). Trimming took off 0 bases at V and 6 bases at J, with 6 bases between the two ends. The CDR3 consists of 11 residues. This chain's CDR3 is CAWSVSVEQYF. DNA of the CDR3: TGTGCCTGGAGTGTCAGCGTCGAGCAGTACTTC. Filled out from reference TRBV30 and TRBJ2-7, the complete variable domain reads SQTIHQWPATLVQPVGSPLSLECTVEGTSNPNLYWYRQAAGRGLQLLFYSVGIGQISSEVPQNLSASRPQDRQFILSSKKLLLSDSGFYLCAWSVSVEQYFGPGTRLTVT.

The chain employs TRBV6-2 or TRBV6-3 and TRBJ1-2; D remains unclear. Germline CDR1 and CDR2: MNHEY and SVGEGT. The V end was cut by 0 bases, the J end by 7 bases, with 6 bases between. CDR3 length: 12 residues. CDR3 in DNA: TGTGCCAGCAGTTACTCACTGTCTGGCTACACCTTC. Its protein product is CASSYSLSGYTF.

The gene calls are TRBV7-2 and TRBJ1-1; 9 nucleotides match TRBD1. After removal of 5 bases from V and 0 bases from J, the junction contained 7 bases not matched to a gene. The CDR3 length is 16 residues. Germline CDR1 and CDR2: SGHTA and FQGNSA. As DNA, the CDR3 is TGTGCCAGCAGCCAGGGACAGGGACGGCTGAACACTGAAGCTTTCTTT. It codes for CASSQGQGRLNTEAFF.

The chain uses TRBV18 and TRBJ1-4, with D perhaps TRBD1 (6 bases). V was clipped by 2 bases and J by 5 bases, with 12 bases between them. Germline V lookup: CDR1 KGHSH, CDR2 LQKENI. This CDR3 is 15 amino acids long. The CDR3 region is CASSPKRTENEKLFF. In DNA form, the CDR3 reads TGTGCCAGCTCACCAAAAAGGACAGAAAATGAAAAACTGTTTTTT.

The chain is built from TRBV6-4 and TRBJ2-1; 15 nucleotides agree with TRBD2. Germline values: CDR1 MRHNA, CDR2 SNTAGT. The V segment lost 6 bases and the J segment 2 bases; nucleotides outside the gene matches: 5. The CDR3 has 17 amino acids. CDR3 loop: CASSGLAGGVTYNEQFF. In DNA, the CDR3 is TGTGCCAGCAGCGGACTAGCGGGGGGGGTCACCTACAATGAGCAGTTCTTC.

V and J are TRBV30 and TRBJ2-7; weak D call: TRBD1 (5 bases). Germline CDR1 is GTSNPN and CDR2 is SVGIG (reference sequence). The CDR3 has 12 residues. V was trimmed by 5 bases and J by 0 bases, leaving 8 bases between them. The CDR3: CAWLGPSYEQYF. Here the CDR3 DNA reads TGTGCCTGGTTGGGGCCCTCCTACGAGCAGTACTTC.

V usage is TRBV5-1 and J usage is TRBJ2-7, with 8 positions matching TRBD2. V was pared by 2 bases and J by 0 bases, with 10 bases of the junction left unmatched. This CDR3 contains 17 residues. The germline CDR1 and CDR2 sequences are SGHRS and YFSETQ. The chain's CDR3 is CASSLKIAGTRSYEQYF. The CDR3 region has the DNA TGCGCCAGCAGCTTAAAAATAGCGGGGACTCGCTCCTACGAGCAGTACTTC.

V and J are TRBV30 and TRBJ2-2, with TRBD2 identical over 7 bases. The V gene end was trimmed by 1 base and the J gene end by 4 bases; junction bases not matched to a gene: 3. The CDR3 covers 14 residues. CDR1 is GTSNPN and CDR2 is SVGIG in the germline V gene (reference sequence). The CDR3 nucleotides are TGTGCCTGGAGTGGAGCGGGGCCCACCGGGGAGCTGTTTTTT. Translation: CAWSGAGPTGELFF.

V is TRBV11-2 and J is TRBJ1-4; D is undetermined. Trimming left V 6 bases short and J 10 bases short, with 12 bases between. The CDR3 contains 12 residues. From germline, CDR1 is SGHAT and CDR2 FQNNGV. The CDR3 sequence is CASSILSGKLFF. The DNA of the CDR3 is TGTGCCAGCAGTATTTTGAGCGGAAAACTGTTTTTT.